The rows below give T cell receptor beta chains drawn from one sample of a study of tumor-infiltrating lymphocytes in localized non-small cell lung cancer. Measured with immunoSEQ multiplex PCR; TCRdb has only the in-frame clones, and not every one. Found here are about 13,000 clones, 68% of them singletons; the top ten hold about 9.8%. The sample taken for sequencing was lung tumor tissue. These receptors were collected from a human donor with non-small cell lung cancer. CDR3s leave out the opening cysteine and the closing phenylalanine or tryptophan. D genes are given only for firm matches. Expanded clones get a size class; other rows say once, few or many, or leave the size out.

v_call | clone_size | d_call | cdr3_aa
TRBV11-1 | - | - | ASSLDGGPPYEQY
TRBV13 | - | TRBD2 | ASSPSGGGTYNEQF
TRBV5-1 | - | - | ASSPSRVRQQF
TRBV11-2 | - | TRBD1 | ASSLERGTGSGYT
TRBV4-1 | - | - | ASSPVEGGLNEKLF
TRBV6-1 | - | - | ASRGASSYEQY
TRBV6-5 | few | - | ASSYPRAGSGYEQY
TRBV15 | - | - | ATSRDTGETQY
TRBV7-8 | - | - | ASSLVAGQEQY
TRBV5-1 | - | TRBD1 | ASSSTGVYGYT
TRBV11-2 | - | - | ASSLFLGSPEGYT
TRBV5-1 | - | - | ASSGGASTDTQY
TRBV9 | - | - | ASSAGGTAYEQY
TRBV5-5 | - | - | ASSQERNSPLH
TRBV19 | few | - | ASSMGQGVTGYT
TRBV7-9 | few | - | ASSLDMFNEKLF
TRBV6-5 | - | - | ASTPSGPTEAF
TRBV6-6 | - | TRBD2 | ASRPLAGSTDTQY